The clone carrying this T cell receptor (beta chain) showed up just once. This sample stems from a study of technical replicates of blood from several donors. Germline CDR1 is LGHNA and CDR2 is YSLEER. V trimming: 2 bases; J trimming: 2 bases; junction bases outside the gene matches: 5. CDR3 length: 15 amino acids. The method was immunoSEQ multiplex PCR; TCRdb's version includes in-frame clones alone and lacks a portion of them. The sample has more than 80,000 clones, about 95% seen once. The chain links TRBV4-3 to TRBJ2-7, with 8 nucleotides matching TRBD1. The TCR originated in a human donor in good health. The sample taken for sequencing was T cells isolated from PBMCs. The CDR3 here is CASSQTLGQAYEQYF. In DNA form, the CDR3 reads TGCGCCAGCAGCCAAACCTTGGGACAGGCCTACGAGCAGTACTTC.